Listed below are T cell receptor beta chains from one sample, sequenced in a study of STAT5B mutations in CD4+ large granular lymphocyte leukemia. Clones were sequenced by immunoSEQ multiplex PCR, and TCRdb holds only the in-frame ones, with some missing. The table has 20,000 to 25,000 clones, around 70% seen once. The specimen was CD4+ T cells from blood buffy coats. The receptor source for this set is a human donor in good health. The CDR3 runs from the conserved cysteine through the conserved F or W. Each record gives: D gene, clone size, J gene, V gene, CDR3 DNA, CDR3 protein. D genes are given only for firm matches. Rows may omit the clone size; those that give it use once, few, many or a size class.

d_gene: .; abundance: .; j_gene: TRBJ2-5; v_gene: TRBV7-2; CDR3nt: TGTGCCAGCAGCTTGGTCGGGAGCCGAGAGACCCAGTACTTC; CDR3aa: CASSLVGSRETQYF
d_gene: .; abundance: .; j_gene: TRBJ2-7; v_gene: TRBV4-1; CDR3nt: TGCGCCAGCAGCCGGGACGGGCTCTACGAGCAGTACTTC; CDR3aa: CASSRDGLYEQYF
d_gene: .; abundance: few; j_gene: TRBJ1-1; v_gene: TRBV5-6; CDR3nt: TGTGCCAGCAGCCCACCGGGACGGATGAACACTGAAGCTTTCTTT; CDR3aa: CASSPPGRMNTEAFF
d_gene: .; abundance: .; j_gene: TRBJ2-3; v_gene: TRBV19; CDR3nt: TGTGCCATTTCCCCCTCTGGACGGACGCCTTCGGATGCGCAGTATTTT; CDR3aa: CAISPSGRTPSDAQYF
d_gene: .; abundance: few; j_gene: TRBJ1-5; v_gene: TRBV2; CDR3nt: TGTGCCAGCAGTGAGATGGGGAGGGCTCAGCCCCAGCATTTT; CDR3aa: CASSEMGRAQPQHF
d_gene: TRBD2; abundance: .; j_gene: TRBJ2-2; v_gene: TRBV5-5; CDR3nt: TGTGCCAGCAGCTTGAGACTAGCGGGGGGGCAAGGGGAGCTGTTTTTT; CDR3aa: CASSLRLAGGQGELFF
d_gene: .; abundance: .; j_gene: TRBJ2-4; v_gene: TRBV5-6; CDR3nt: TGTGCCAGCAGCTTGGAACGGTTAGCCAAAAACATTCAGTACTTC; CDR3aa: CASSLERLAKNIQYF
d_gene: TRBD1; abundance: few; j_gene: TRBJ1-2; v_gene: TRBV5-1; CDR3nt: TGCGCCAGCAGCCCAGGGACAGGGGGTCGGTATGGCTACACCTTC; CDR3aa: CASSPGTGGRYGYTF
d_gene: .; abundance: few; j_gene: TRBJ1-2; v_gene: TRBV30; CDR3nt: TGTGCCTATGCTGAGTTGGGCTACACCTTC; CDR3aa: CAYAELGYTF
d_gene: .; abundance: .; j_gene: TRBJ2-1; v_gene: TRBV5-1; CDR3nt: TGCGCCAGCAGCTTGGCCCAGGCCCAGGGCAATGAGCAGTTCTTC; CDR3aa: CASSLAQAQGNEQFF
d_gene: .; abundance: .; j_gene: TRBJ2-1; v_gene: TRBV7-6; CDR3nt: TGTGCCAGCAGCTTAGGGGCTCGAACCAATGAGCAGTTCTTC; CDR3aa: CASSLGARTNEQFF
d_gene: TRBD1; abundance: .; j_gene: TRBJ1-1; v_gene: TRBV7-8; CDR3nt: TGTGCCAGCAGCCTACCGGGACAGAGGATTAGGACTGAAGCTTTCTTT; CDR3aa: CASSLPGQRIRTEAFF
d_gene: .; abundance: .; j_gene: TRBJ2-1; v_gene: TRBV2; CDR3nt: TGTGCCAGCAGTATCTTGGGCCTCTACAATGAGCAGTTCTTC; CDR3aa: CASSILGLYNEQFF
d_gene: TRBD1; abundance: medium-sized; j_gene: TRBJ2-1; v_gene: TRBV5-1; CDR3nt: TGCGCCAGCAGCTTCCGACAGGGGCCGTACAATGAGCAGTTCTTC; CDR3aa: CASSFRQGPYNEQFF
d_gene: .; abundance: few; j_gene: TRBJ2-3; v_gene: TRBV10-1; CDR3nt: TGCGCCATCCAGGCCACAGATACGCAGTATTTT; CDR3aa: CAIQATDTQYF
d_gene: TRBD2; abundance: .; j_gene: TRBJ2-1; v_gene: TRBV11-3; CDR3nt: TGTGCCAGCAGCGTACTAGCGGGGTCTAGCAATGAGCAGTTCTTC; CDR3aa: CASSVLAGSSNEQFF
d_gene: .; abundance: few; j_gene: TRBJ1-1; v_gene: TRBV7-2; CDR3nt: TGTGCCAGCAGCTTCGGGGGGCAGGGTGAAGCTTTCTTT; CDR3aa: CASSFGGQGEAFF
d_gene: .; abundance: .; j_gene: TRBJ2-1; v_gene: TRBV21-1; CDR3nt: TGTGCCAGCAGCAGGCCACAGGGGAGAACCTACAATGAGCAGTTCTTC; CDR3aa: CASSRPQGRTYNEQFF
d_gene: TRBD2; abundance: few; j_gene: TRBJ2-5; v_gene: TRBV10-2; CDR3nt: TGCGCCAGCAGTGACCCCCGGGCCGCCGGGGGGGAGACCCAGTACTTC; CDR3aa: CASSDPRAAGGETQYF
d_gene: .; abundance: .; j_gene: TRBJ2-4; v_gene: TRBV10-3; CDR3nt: TGTGCCATCAGTGACAGTAACGAAAACATTCAGTACTTC; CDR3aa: CAISDSNENIQYF
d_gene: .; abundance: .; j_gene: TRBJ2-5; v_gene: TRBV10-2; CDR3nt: TGCGCCAGCGGAGAGACCGGGATCCAGTACTTC; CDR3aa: CASGETGIQYF
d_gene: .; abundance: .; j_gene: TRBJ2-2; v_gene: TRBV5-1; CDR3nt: TGCGCCAGCATTCCGCAGGGGAACACCGGGGAGCTGTTTTTT; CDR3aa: CASIPQGNTGELFF
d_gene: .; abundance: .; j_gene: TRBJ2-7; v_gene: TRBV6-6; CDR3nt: TGTGCCAGCACTGGGACTGGACTCTACGAGCAGTACTTC; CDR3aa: CASTGTGLYEQYF
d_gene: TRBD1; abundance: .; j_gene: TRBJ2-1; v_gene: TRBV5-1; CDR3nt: TGCGCCAGCAGCTTATCGAACCGGGACAGGTGGTTCTTC; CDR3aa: CASSLSNRDRWFF
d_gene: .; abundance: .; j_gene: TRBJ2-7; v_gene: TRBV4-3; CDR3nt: TGCGCCAGCAGCCAAGAGAAGTTCCAGGCCTACGAGCAGTACTTC; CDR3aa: CASSQEKFQAYEQYF
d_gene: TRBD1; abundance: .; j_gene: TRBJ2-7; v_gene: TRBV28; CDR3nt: TGTGCCACCCAAGGGACAGGGGGCTACGAGCAGTACTTC; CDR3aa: CATQGTGGYEQYF
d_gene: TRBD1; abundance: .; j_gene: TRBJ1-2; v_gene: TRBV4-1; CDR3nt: TGCGCCAGCAGCCAAGATGGGAAACAGGGGGAGGACTACACCTTC; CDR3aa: CASSQDGKQGEDYTF
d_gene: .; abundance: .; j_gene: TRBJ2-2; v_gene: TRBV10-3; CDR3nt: TGTGCCATCAGTGAGGGGGGAGGCACCGGGGAGCTGTTTTTT; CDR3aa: CAISEGGGTGELFF
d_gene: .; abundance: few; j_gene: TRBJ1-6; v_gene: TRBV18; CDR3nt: TGTGCCAGCTCACTCGGTTTGACAGATTATTCACCCCTCCACTTT; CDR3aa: CASSLGLTDYSPLHF
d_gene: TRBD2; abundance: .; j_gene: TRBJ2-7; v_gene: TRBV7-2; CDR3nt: TGTGCCAGCAGCTCTTTTAGCGGGGAGACTTACGAGCAGTACTTC; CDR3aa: CASSSFSGETYEQYF
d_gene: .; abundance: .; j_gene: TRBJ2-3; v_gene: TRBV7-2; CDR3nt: TGTGCCAGCAGCACCAGACAGACAGATACGCAGTATTTT; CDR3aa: CASSTRQTDTQYF
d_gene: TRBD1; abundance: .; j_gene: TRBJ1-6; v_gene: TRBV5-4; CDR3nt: TGTGCCAGCAGCCGGGACAGGGGATCGAATTCACCCCTCCACTTT; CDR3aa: CASSRDRGSNSPLHF
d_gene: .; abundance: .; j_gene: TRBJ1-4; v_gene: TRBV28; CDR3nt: TGTGCCAGTAAATCCTACCTTCAACCTAATGAAAAACTGTTTTTT; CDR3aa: CASKSYLQPNEKLFF
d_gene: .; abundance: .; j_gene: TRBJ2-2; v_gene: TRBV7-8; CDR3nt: TGTGCCAGCAGCTTACTAGCGACGAACACCGGGGAGCTGTTTTTT; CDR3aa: CASSLLATNTGELFF
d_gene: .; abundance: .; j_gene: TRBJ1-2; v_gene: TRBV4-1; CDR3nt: TGCGCCAGCAGCCCCGACGGGTACTATGGCTACACCTTC; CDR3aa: CASSPDGYYGYTF
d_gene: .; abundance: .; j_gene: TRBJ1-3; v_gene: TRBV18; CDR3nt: TGTGCCAGCTCACCGGCGACAGTCCGCTCTGGAAACACCATATATTTT; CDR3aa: CASSPATVRSGNTIYF
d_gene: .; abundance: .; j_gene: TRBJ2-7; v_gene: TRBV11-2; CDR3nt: TGTGCCAGCAGCTTAGATCCCAGGGGCTCCTACGAGCAGTACTTC; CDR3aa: CASSLDPRGSYEQYF
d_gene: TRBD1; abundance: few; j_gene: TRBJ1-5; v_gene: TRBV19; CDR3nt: TGTGCCAGTAGTACCTCGACAGGGAGTAGGTATCAGCCCCAGCATTTT; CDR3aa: CASSTSTGSRYQPQHF
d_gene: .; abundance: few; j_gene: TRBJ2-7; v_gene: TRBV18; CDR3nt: TGTGCCAGCTCACTCGACAGGCCCGGCGAGCAGTACTTC; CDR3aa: CASSLDRPGEQYF
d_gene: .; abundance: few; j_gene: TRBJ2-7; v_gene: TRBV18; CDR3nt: TGTGCCAGCTCACCACAGGGCTCCTACGAGCAGTACTTC; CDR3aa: CASSPQGSYEQYF
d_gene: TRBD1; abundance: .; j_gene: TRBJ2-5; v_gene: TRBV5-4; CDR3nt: TGTGCCAGCAGCCGGGAGACAGGGGAAGAGACCCAGTACTTC; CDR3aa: CASSRETGEETQYF
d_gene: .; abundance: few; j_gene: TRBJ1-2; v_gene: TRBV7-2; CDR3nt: TGTGCCAGCAGCCAAGGGGACGGAGGAAACTATGGCTACACCTTC; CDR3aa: CASSQGDGGNYGYTF
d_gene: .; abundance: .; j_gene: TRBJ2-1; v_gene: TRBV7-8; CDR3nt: TGTGCCAGCAGCTTAGGGGCAGGGGTTGAGCAGTTCTTC; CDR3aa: CASSLGAGVEQFF
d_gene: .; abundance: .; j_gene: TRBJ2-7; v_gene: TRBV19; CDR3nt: TGTGCCAGTAGTATAAGCCAGGGAAGATACGAGCAGTACTTC; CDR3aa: CASSISQGRYEQYF
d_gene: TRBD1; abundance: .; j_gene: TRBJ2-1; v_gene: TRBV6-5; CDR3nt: TGTGCCAGCAGTGGGACAGGAAATGAGCAGTTCTTC; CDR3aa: CASSGTGNEQFF
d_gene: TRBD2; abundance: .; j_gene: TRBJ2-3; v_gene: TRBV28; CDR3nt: TGTGCCAGCGTTAGCGGGACGGAGAGCACAGATACGCAGTATTTT; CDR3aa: CASVSGTESTDTQYF
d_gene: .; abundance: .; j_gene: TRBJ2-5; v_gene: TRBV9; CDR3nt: TGTGCCAGCAGCGTAGCCCCCTGGGGGCCACAAGAGACCCAGTACTTC; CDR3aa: CASSVAPWGPQETQYF
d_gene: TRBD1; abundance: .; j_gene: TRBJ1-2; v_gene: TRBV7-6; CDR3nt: TGTGCCAGCAGCGGGATACAGGGGGGATCGGGCTACACCTTC; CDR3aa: CASSGIQGGSGYTF